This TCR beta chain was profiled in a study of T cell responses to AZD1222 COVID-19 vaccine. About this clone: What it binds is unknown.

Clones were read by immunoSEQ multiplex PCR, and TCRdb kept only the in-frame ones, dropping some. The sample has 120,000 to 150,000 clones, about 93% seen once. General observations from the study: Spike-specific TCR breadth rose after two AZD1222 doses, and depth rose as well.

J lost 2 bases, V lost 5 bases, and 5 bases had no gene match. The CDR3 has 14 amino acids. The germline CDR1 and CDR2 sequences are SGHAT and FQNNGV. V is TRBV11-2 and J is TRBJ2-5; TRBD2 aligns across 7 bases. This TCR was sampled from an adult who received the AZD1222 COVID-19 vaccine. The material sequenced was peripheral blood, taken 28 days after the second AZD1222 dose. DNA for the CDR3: TGTGCCAGCAGCGCCACCGGGGGGCAAGAGACCCAGTACTTC. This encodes CASSATGGQETQYF.